The 18 T cell receptor beta chains below were found in one sample sequenced in a study of cytomegalovirus exposure and HLA in healthy donors. Use of 60 Vbeta and 13 Jbeta primers characterized the PCR. Data came from immunoSEQ multiplex PCR; TCRdb stores just in-frame clones and leaves some out. This repertoire shows roughly 250,000 clones, under 80% found once; its top ten account for under 2.5%. The sequenced sample consisted of PBMCs. The origin of the receptors is a female donor in good health and CMV-seronegative.

This clone was observed a few times. CDR3 sequence: CASSVGGDTGELFF. The CDR3 DNA sequence: TGTGCCAGCAGCGTAGGGGGGGACACCGGGGAGCTGTTTTTT. The chain uses TRBV9 and TRBJ2-2, with D possibly matching TRBD2 (6 bases). The V gene lost 0 bases and the J gene lost 3 bases, with 6 bases spanning the gap. CDR1 is SGDLS, CDR2 YYNGEE, per germline. CDR3 length: 14 amino acids. The full variable domain, with the rest looked up from reference TRBV9 and TRBJ2-2, is DSGVTQTPKHLITATGQRVTLRCSPRSGDLSVYWYQQSLDQGLQFLIQYYNGEERAKGNILERFSAQQFPDLHSELNLSSLELGDSALYFCASSVGGDTGELFFGEGSRLTVL.

This clone came up a few times. The CDR3 loop is CSGGSGANVLTF. CDR3 nucleotide sequence: TGCAGCGGCGGCTCTGGGGCCAACGTCCTGACTTTC. The V gene is TRBV29-1, the J gene TRBJ2-6; no clear D gene. There are 12 residues in the CDR3. V lost 7 bases, J lost 0 bases, and 4 bases lay in between. The germline V gene has CDR1 SQVTM and CDR2 ANQGSEA.

This sequence joins TRBV6-1 and TRBJ1-1; TRBD1 is a possible D gene (6 bases). Trimming removed 0 bases at V and 5 bases at J, with 13 bases between. The V gene's germline CDR1 is MNHNS and CDR2 SASEGT. CDR3 length equals 15 residues. CDR3 bases: TGTGCCAGCAGTGAAGCGGGGGGGCCCGGTACTGAAGCTTTCTTT. Protein: CASSEAGGPGTEAFF.

The chain employs TRBV28 and TRBJ2-5; TRBD1 matches at 8 bases. Germline V gene data show CDR1 as MDHEN and CDR2 as SYDVKM. This CDR3 has 16 amino acids. The trim removed 6 bases at V and 1 base at J, leaving 10 bases unmatched. The CDR3 region has the DNA TGTGCCAGCAGACCAGTAAGCACAGGGGGCCAAGAGACCCAGTACTTC. It yields the protein CASRPVSTGGQETQYF.

On this clone: The sample holds other DNA sequences that translate to the same CDR3. The CDR3 region has the DNA TGTGCCAGCAGTGGAGGTTACGAGCAGTACTTC. It translates to CASSGGYEQYF. This chain links TRBV2 with TRBJ2-7; D unresolved. The CDR3 has 11 residues. Trimming removed 4 bases from V and 4 bases from J, with 5 bases in between. Germline CDR1 is SNHLY and CDR2 is FYNNEI.

CDR3 amino acids: CSVATSGPYEQYF. The CDR3 DNA sequence: TGCAGCGTTGCGACTAGCGGGCCGTACGAGCAGTACTTC. The chain joins TRBV29-1 to TRBJ2-7; TRBD2 aligns across 10 bases. This CDR3 spans 13 amino acids. Germline CDR1 is SQVTM and CDR2 is ANQGSEA. J gave up 4 bases and V 4 bases, and 4 bases lay outside the gene matches.

This clone was recorded a few times. The chain has TRBV18 and TRBJ2-7; no reliable D call. V was pared by 3 bases and J by 5 bases, with 8 bases between. Germline CDR1 KGHSH, CDR2 LQKENI. This CDR3 spans 12 amino acids. CDR3 sequence (DNA): TGTGCCAGCTCACCGGTTGAGAACGAGCAGTACTTC. Encoded protein: CASSPVENEQYF. The whole variable domain, remainder taken from reference TRBV18 and TRBJ2-7, is NAGVMQNPRHLVRRRGQEARLRCSPMKGHSHVYWYRQLPEEGLKFMVYLQKENIIDESGMPKERFSAEFPKEGPSILRIQQVVRGDSAAYFCASSPVENEQYFGPGTRLTVT.

CDR3 bases: TGTGCCAGCAGTGCGGGAACAACTAATGAAAAACTGTTTTTT. Translated: CASSAGTTNEKLFF. V is TRBV6-5 and J is TRBJ1-4; D is uncertain. V lost 5 bases and J 0 bases, leaving 7 bases between the germline ends. From germline, CDR1 is MNHEY and CDR2 SVGAGI. This CDR3 spans 14 amino acids.

The chain joins TRBV2 to TRBJ1-5; TRBD1 agrees at 8 bases. The ends lost 3 bases at V and 7 bases at J; junction bases unmatched: 5. CDR1 and CDR2 (germline): SNHLY, FYNNEI. This CDR3 has 14 residues. The DNA for the CDR3 is TGTGCCAGCAGTGATGCAGGGGGCGAACAGCCCCAGCATTTT. It codes for CASSDAGGEQPQHF.

The chain employs TRBV19 and TRBJ2-1, with TRBD1 matching over 7 bases. Germline assignment: CDR1 LNHDA and CDR2 SQIVND (reference sequence). V was pared by 5 bases and J by 4 bases, with 5 bases of the junction left unmatched. The CDR3 totals 14 residues. The CDR3 is CASSFQTGYNEQFF. In nucleotides, the CDR3 is TGTGCCAGTAGTTTCCAGACAGGGTACAATGAGCAGTTCTTC.

The chain is built from TRBV2 and TRBJ1-3, with 7 bases fitting TRBD1. The trim removed 6 bases at V and 4 bases at J, leaving 9 bases unmatched. This CDR3 contains 15 residues. CDR1 is SNHLY, CDR2 FYNNEI, per germline. CDR3 sequence reads: CASRDRLPLGNTIYF. CDR3 nucleotides: TGTGCCAGCAGGGACAGGCTCCCACTCGGAAACACCATATATTTT. Combining the CDR3 with reference TRBV2 and TRBJ1-3 gives the whole variable domain EPEVTQTPSHQVTQMGQEVILRCVPISNHLYFYWYRQILGQKVEFLVSFYNNEISEKSEIFDDQFSVERPDGSNFTLKIRSTKLEDSAMYFCASRDRLPLGNTIYFGEGSWLTVV.

The genes are TRBV9 and TRBJ2-2, with 12 bases identical to TRBD2. V dropped 4 bases and J dropped 5; count of bases not matched to a gene: 0. CDR1 is SGDLS and CDR2 is YYNGEE in the germline V gene. The CDR3 consists of 14 residues. This CDR3 is CASSLAGGTGELFF. DNA of the CDR3: TGTGCCAGCAGCCTAGCGGGAGGGACCGGGGAGCTGTTTTTT.

The chain employs TRBV7-6 and TRBJ2-2, with D tentatively TRBD2 (6 bases). Germline CDR1 SGHVS, CDR2 FNYEAQ. V lost 2 bases and J 1 base, leaving 11 bases between the germline ends. CDR3 length: 16 amino acids. CDR3 DNA sequence: TGTGCCAGCAGCTTAAATAACGGGGGGAACACCGGGGAGCTGTTTTTT. Protein: CASSLNNGGNTGELFF.

V usage is TRBV7-6 and J usage is TRBJ2-3, with a possible D match to TRBD2 (6 bases). Germline CDR1 and CDR2: SGHVS and FNYEAQ. This CDR3 is 14 amino acids long. V dropped 5 bases and J dropped 4 bases, with 13 bases sitting between them. CDR3: CASSRAGPPDTQYF. As DNA, the CDR3 is TGTGCCAGCAGCCGGGCGGGACCCCCAGATACGCAGTATTTT.

The CDR3 DNA reads as TGTGCCAGCAGTGATGGACAGCCTAACTATGGCTACACCTTC. Residues: CASSDGQPNYGYTF. The rearrangement uses TRBV6-1 and TRBJ1-2; weak D call: TRBD1 (6 bases). Germline CDR1 and CDR2: MNHNS and SASEGT. Trimming removed 3 bases from V and 0 bases from J, with 8 bases in between. CDR3 length equals 14 residues.

This clone was seen once. One end of the junction does not line up with germline, which may come from a read error. The genes are TRBV7-9 and TRBJ1-2, with D maybe TRBD1 (5 bases). Germline assignment: CDR1 SEHNR and CDR2 FQNEAQ (reference sequence). CDR3 size: 13 residues. CDR3 DNA: TGTTCCAGCAGCTCCGGACACATCTATGGCTACACCTTC. Its protein product is CSSSSGHIYGYTF.

In this sample, this clone turned up a few times. The chain has TRBV6-1 and TRBJ1-2, with TRBD1 matching over 7 bases. The CDR3 loop spans 14 amino acids. V shed 3 bases, J shed 4 bases, and the junction held 5 bases outside the gene matches. CDR1 and CDR2 from the germline V gene are MNHNS and SASEGT. The CDR3 DNA reads TGTGCCAGCAGTGAGAACAGGGGCTTCTATGGCTACACCTTC. Translation: CASSENRGFYGYTF.

The V and J genes are TRBV19 and TRBJ2-7; D is possibly TRBD2 (6 bases). Per the germline V gene, CDR1 is LNHDA and CDR2 is SQIVND (reference sequence). Trimming removed 1 base at V and 3 bases at J, with 10 bases between. The CDR3 sequence is 14 residues long. This chain's CDR3 is CASSIVFGGYEQYF. CDR3 DNA: TGTGCCAGTAGTATAGTTTTCGGGGGCTACGAGCAGTACTTC.